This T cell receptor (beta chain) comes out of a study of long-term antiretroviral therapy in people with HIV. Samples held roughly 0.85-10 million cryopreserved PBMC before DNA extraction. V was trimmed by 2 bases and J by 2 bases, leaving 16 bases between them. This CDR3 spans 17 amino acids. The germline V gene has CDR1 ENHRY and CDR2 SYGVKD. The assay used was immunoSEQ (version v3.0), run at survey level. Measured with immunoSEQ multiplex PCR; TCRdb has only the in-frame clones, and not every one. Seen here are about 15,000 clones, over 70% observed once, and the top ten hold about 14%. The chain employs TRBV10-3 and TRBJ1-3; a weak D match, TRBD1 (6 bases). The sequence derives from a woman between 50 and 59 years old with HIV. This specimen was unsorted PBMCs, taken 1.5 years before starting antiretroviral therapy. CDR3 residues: CAISETPGTYPGNTIYF. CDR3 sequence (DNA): TGTGCCATCAGTGAGACCCCCGGGACATACCCTGGAAACACCATATATTTT.